This entry is about one TCR beta chain. Its antigen is not identified. These data belong to a study of cytomegalovirus exposure and HLA in healthy donors. It was with 60 Vbeta and 13 Jbeta primers that the PCR ran. Data came from immunoSEQ multiplex PCR; TCRdb stores just in-frame clones and leaves some out. The listing contains roughly 88,000 clones. The CDR3 extends over 15 amino acids. Germline lookup yields CDR1 KGHSH and CDR2 LQKENI. V dropped 0 bases and J dropped 6; count of bases not matched to a gene: 4. Notes on the study in general: Researchers counted about 150 TCR beta chains as cytomegalovirus-associated.

Sequencing was carried out using PBMCs. The sequence was collected from a man aged 50 to 59 in good health and CMV-seropositive. The rearrangement uses TRBV18 and TRBJ2-1; TRBD2 matches 8 bases. The CDR3 nucleotides read TGTGCCAGCTCACCACCGGAGCGGGAGTTCAATGAGCAGTTCTTC. Encoded protein: CASSPPEREFNEQFF.